Each of the 14 T cell receptor beta chains below was sequenced from the same sample in a study of T cell responses to AZD1222 COVID-19 vaccine. Produced via immunoSEQ multiplex PCR; TCRdb's table is partial and in-frame only. Seen here are about 120,000 clones, about 91% observed once, and the top ten hold 4.5% to 5%. This material consisted of peripheral blood, taken on day 0 of AZD1222 vaccination. These receptor sequences come from an adult in good health.

This sequence joins TRBV6-5 and TRBJ2-7; D is possibly TRBD1 (5 bases). Germline-derived CDR1 and CDR2 are MNHEY and SVGAGI. The V and J ends lost 10 bases and 6 bases respectively, with 19 bases between them. This CDR3 contains 13 residues. The CDR3, as DNA: TGTGCCACCCTTTTTCAGGGAACTTTCGAGCAGTACTTC. Amino acid sequence: CATLFQGTFEQYF.

The CDR3 sequence: CASSKDTGRATEKLFF. In DNA, the CDR3 is TGTGCCAGTAGTAAGGACACGGGGCGGGCCACTGAAAAACTGTTTTTT. This sequence joins TRBV19 and TRBJ1-4; perhaps TRBD1 as D (5 bases). From germline, CDR1 is LNHDA and CDR2 SQIVND (reference sequence). The CDR3 is 16 amino acids. With 4 bases removed from V and 7 bases from J, the gap between germline ends came to 19 bases.

The chain links TRBV6-5 to TRBJ1-2; D ambiguous. The V end was cut by 0 bases, the J end by 5 bases, with 4 bases between. The CDR3 sequence is 12 residues long. Per the germline V gene, CDR1 is MNHEY and CDR2 is SVGAGI. The CDR3 region is CASSYSGYGYTF. The CDR3 DNA reads as TGTGCCAGCAGTTACTCAGGATATGGCTACACCTTC.

V and J are TRBV29-1 and TRBJ1-1; 8 bases agree with TRBD1. The CDR3 has 13 residues. The germline V gene encodes CDR1 SQVTM and CDR2 ANQGSEA. The V gene end was trimmed by 6 bases and the J gene end by 1 base; junction bases not matched to a gene: 4. The CDR3 DNA is TGCAGCGTAGACACAGGGGGGAACACTGAAGCTTTCTTT. Protein sequence: CSVDTGGNTEAFF.

The chain employs TRBV7-2 and TRBJ1-1; tentatively, D is TRBD1 (5 bases). Germline CDR1 reads SGHTA; CDR2 reads FQGNSA. This CDR3 has 14 amino acids. V was trimmed by 2 bases and J by 5 bases, leaving 12 bases between them. CDR3 amino acids: CASSLTNRGTEAFF. As DNA, the CDR3 is TGTGCCAGCAGCTTAACAAATCGGGGGACTGAAGCTTTCTTT. Full variable domain (outside the CDR3, taken from reference TRBV7-2 and TRBJ1-1): GAGVSQSPSNKVTEKGKDVELRCDPISGHTALYWYRQSLGQGLEFLIYFQGNSAPDKSGLPSDRFSAERTGGSVSTLTIQRTQQEDSAVYLCASSLTNRGTEAFFGQGTRLTVV.

V is TRBV4-3 and J is TRBJ2-4; 8 nucleotides line up with TRBD2. The CDR3 loop spans 16 amino acids. Germline CDR1 is LGHNA and CDR2 is YSLEER. V lost 0 bases to trimming and J lost 10 bases; unmatched junction nucleotides: 11. CDR3 in DNA: TGCGCCAGCAGCCAAGATCCTCCGGGGGGGATGGTAATTCAGTACTTC. Translated, it gives CASSQDPPGGMVIQYF.

The chain is built from TRBV7-2 and TRBJ1-2; TRBD1 agrees at 7 bases. Germline V gives CDR1 SGHTA, CDR2 FQGNSA. The CDR3 totals 14 residues. Trimming removed 2 bases from V and 3 bases from J; junction bases left unmatched: 3. CDR3 bases: TGTGCCAGCAGCTTAAAAACAGGGGACTATGGCTACACCTTC. Translating it yields CASSLKTGDYGYTF.

The chain has TRBV3-1 (or the pseudogene TRBV3-2) and TRBJ1-6; TRBD1 matches 10 bases. Germline assignment: CDR1 LGHDT and CDR2 YNNKEL (reference sequence). Trimming cost V 6 bases and J 11 bases; bases outside gene matches: 13. The CDR3 length is 16 residues. The CDR3 coding sequence is TGTGCCAGCAGGGACGGGGTGGGACAGGGGATACCACCCCTCCACTTT. This codes for CASRDGVGQGIPPLHF.

The chain links TRBV6-6 to TRBJ1-3; D unresolved. The V end was cut by 0 bases, the J end by 4 bases, with 13 bases between. The germline CDR1 and CDR2 sequences are MNHNY and SVGAGI (reference sequence). This CDR3 region has 16 residues. CDR3 sequence (DNA): TGTGCCAGCAGTTACTCTCGACCCGACACGGGAAACACCATATATTTT. It specifies CASSYSRPDTGNTIYF.

The chain is built from TRBV6-6 and TRBJ1-5; D may be TRBD1 (5 bases). Per germline, CDR1 MNHNY and CDR2 SVGAGI (reference sequence). The V end lost 5 bases, the J end lost 4 bases, and 12 bases lay between the germline ends. The CDR3 has 14 amino acids. The DNA of the CDR3 is TGTGCCAGCAGTGCGAGTGGGGGAAATCAGCCCCAGCATTTT. Translated, it gives CASSASGGNQPQHF.

The chain is built from TRBV5-6 and TRBJ1-6, with TRBD1 as a possible D gene (5 bases). V shed 3 bases and J shed 8 bases, with 9 bases lying between them. The CDR3 contains 13 residues. Germline assignment: CDR1 SGHDT and CDR2 YYEEEE. The CDR3: CASSWEQDSPLHF. For the CDR3, the DNA is TGTGCCAGCAGCTGGGAACAGGATTCACCCCTCCACTTT.

The chain couples TRBV7-9 to TRBJ2-1; TRBD2 matches at 9 bases. V lost 5 bases to trimming and J lost 3 bases; unmatched junction nucleotides: 2. Germline CDR1 and CDR2: SEHNR and FQNEAQ (reference sequence). This CDR3 contains 14 residues. CDR3 residues: CASSGGGDYNEQFF. CDR3 nucleotide sequence: TGTGCCAGCAGCGGCGGGGGGGACTACAATGAGCAGTTCTTC.

V usage is TRBV6-5 and J usage is TRBJ1-3; 7 nucleotides match TRBD1. J gave up 4 bases and V 5 bases, and 8 bases lay outside the gene matches. Germline values: CDR1 MNHEY, CDR2 SVGAGI. The CDR3 has 15 residues. DNA of the CDR3: TGTGCCAGCAGTACCACAGGGGCACGGGGAAACACCATATATTTT. It encodes CASSTTGARGNTIYF.

The chain recombines TRBV5-4 with TRBJ2-6, with D uncertain. V was clipped by 0 bases and J by 0 bases, with 7 bases between them. This CDR3 is 16 amino acids long. Germline V gene sequence: CDR1 SGHNT, CDR2 YYREEE (reference sequence). Here the CDR3 reads CASSLGLDSGANVLTF. In nucleotides, the CDR3 is TGTGCCAGCAGCTTGGGGTTGGACTCTGGGGCCAACGTCCTGACTTTC. The full variable domain, completed using reference TRBV5-4 and TRBJ2-6, is ETGVTQSPTHLIKTRGQQVTLRCSSQSGHNTVSWYQQALGQGPQFIFQYYREEENGRGNFPPRFSGLQFPNYSSELNVNALELDDSALYLCASSLGLDSGANVLTFGAGSRLTVL.